This TCR beta chain was identified during a study of cytomegalovirus exposure and HLA in healthy donors. Study summary: The roughly 100 million unique TCR beta sequences, from some 170 million T cells, were found by an earlier analysis. General study results and limits: Confirmation in vitro established that a few CMV-associated chains were specific for CMV antigens. Later on, an analysis found that several of the most significant clusters appeared to be linked to common viral pathogens, which included parvovirus B19.

Primers: 60 Vbeta forward and 13 Jbeta reverse. The table came from immunoSEQ multiplex PCR; TCRdb's copy has only in-frame clones and leaves some out. The sample consists of under 140,000 clones, more than 65% of them appearing once. To note about this clone: Its antigen is unidentified.

This CDR3 has 12 amino acids. Trimming took 8 bases from V and 2 from J, leaving 12 bases between them. Germline assignment: CDR1 GTSNPN and CDR2 SVGIG (reference sequence). J is TRBJ2-5 and V is TRBV30; D may be TRBD2 (6 bases). This clonotype was obtained from a man aged 30 to 39 in good health and CMV-seropositive. Material for sequencing was PBMCs. Written as DNA, the CDR3 is TGTGCCGCCGACCGGGGGCAAGAGACCCAGTACTTC. Amino acid sequence: CAADRGQETQYF. The complete variable domain, with remaining parts taken from reference TRBV30 and TRBJ2-5, reads SQTIHQWPATLVQPVGSPLSLECTVEGTSNPNLYWYRQAAGRGLQLLFYSVGIGQISSEVPQNLSASRPQDRQFILSSKKLLLSDSGFYLCAADRGQETQYFGPGTRLLVL.